Reported below is one T cell receptor beta chain. Its target is not known. Germline V lookup: CDR1 SGHRS, CDR2 YFSETQ. V gave up 4 bases and J gave up 2 bases, with 15 bases separating them. The CDR3 contains 15 residues. Prepared libraries of TCR beta cDNA carried unique molecular identifiers. Yield was roughly 0.5 million cDNA molecules from roughly 0.93 to 9.6 million T cells. MiXCR, run by TCRdb on the PCR reads, gives a single entry per CDR3 protein. This sample has around 770,000 distinct CDR3 sequences, with just over 45% found just once. The data belong to a study of post-analysis software for immune sequencing data. Study results and limitations: With TRBV5-6, TRBV5-1 and TRBV20-1 included, about five TRBV segments were more frequent in patients than in controls. With F measure, samples from one preparation batch clustered together strongly. Patients with multiple sclerosis recorded significantly lower normalized Chao1 diversity than controls, the study found.

The sequencing sample was made of blood. This receptor was identified in a girl aged 10 to 17 with multiple sclerosis. The chain carries TRBV5-1 and TRBJ2-5; possibly TRBD2 for D (5 bases). The CDR3 nucleotides read TGCGCCAGCAGCCCATCCTTGACGGGACAAGAGACCCAGTACTTC. Amino acid sequence: CASSPSLTGQETQYF.